A selection of T cell receptor beta chains follows, all from one sample in a study of molecular identifiers for immune sequencing clone quantification. TCRdb re-called the PCR reads with MiXCR, one entry per CDR3 protein. The sample contains about 630,000 distinct CDR3 sequences, 25% of which appear only once. What was sequenced was naive CD8+ T cells from blood, with Jurkat cell RNA spiked in. The receptors here all came from a human donor in good health. Some libraries in this study had Jurkat cell RNA spiked in. CDR3s include the opening cysteine and the closing phenylalanine or tryptophan. Each record gives: J gene, clone size, V gene, D gene, CDR3 DNA, CDR3 protein. A D gene is named only where the DNA matches it firmly. Where a row states a size, it is once, few, many or the class of an expanded clone; other rows omit it.

TRBJ1-6 | few | TRBV13 | - | TGTGCCAGCAGCTTCAGTGATAGCTCCTATAATTCACCCCTCCACTTT | CASSFSDSSYNSPLHF
TRBJ2-3 | many | TRBV10-3 | - | TGTGCCATCAGTTTGGACGGCACAGATACGCAGTATTTT | CAISLDGTDTQYF
TRBJ2-2 | many | TRBV13 | - | TGTGCCAGCAGCTTAGCTATTCATACGAACACCGGGGAGCTGTTTTTT | CASSLAIHTNTGELFF
TRBJ2-5 | - | TRBV4-3 | - | TGCGCCAGCAGCCAAGAGCTAAAGGGATTGAAAGGGACCCAGTACTTC | CASSQELKGLKGTQYF
TRBJ1-1 | many | TRBV6-5 | TRBD1 | TGTGCCAGCAGTTACGGGGACAGGGGCTGGAACACTGAAGCTTTCTTT | CASSYGDRGWNTEAFF
TRBJ2-7 | many | TRBV6-1 | - | TGTGCCAGCAAATTAGGGGTTGAGCAGTACTTC | CASKLGVEQYF
TRBJ2-3 | once | TRBV2 | - | TGTGCCATCCCTAGGGTGCGGGATACCGAGACGCAGTATTTT | CAIPRVRDTETQYF
TRBJ2-7 | - | TRBV5-5 | TRBD1 | TGTGCCAGCAGCTTGCGGACGACAGGGATGAACTACGAGCAGTACTTC | CASSLRTTGMNYEQYF
TRBJ2-7 | few | TRBV3-1 | - | TGTGCCAGCAGCCCCCAAACTGTCCTTGGAGGGCTGTACTTC | CASSPQTVLGGLYF
TRBJ1-1 | few | TRBV5-1 | TRBD1 | TGCGCCAGCAGCGCGCGGGAAGGACAGGGCCACCTCGGACTTTCTGAAGCTTTCTTT | CASSAREGQGHLGLSEAFF
TRBJ2-3 | - | TRBV27 | - | TGTGCCAGCCGGGACACCCTAATCACAGATACGCAGTATTTT | CASRDTLITDTQYF
TRBJ2-2 | many | TRBV7-6 | - | TGTGCCAGCAGTTTCCGTGGGGCGGGCACCGGGGAGCTGTTTTTT | CASSFRGAGTGELFF
TRBJ1-5 | many | TRBV23-1 | - | TGCGCCAGCAGTCAAAGCGATACTAGCAATCAGCCCCAGCATTTT | CASSQSDTSNQPQHF
TRBJ2-2 | - | TRBV4-3 | - | TGCGCCAGCAGCCAAGGATACGGGGAGCTGTTTTTT | CASSQGYGELFF
TRBJ2-2 | many | TRBV7-9 | - | TGTGCCAGCAGCCCCCCTAGACTTGGGTCCAACACCGGGGAGCTGTTTTTT | CASSPPRLGSNTGELFF
TRBJ1-5 | - | TRBV28 | - | TGTGCCAGCAGTTTATTGGGTCAGGGAAAGGACAATCAGCCCCAGCATTTT | CASSLLGQGKDNQPQHF
TRBJ2-3 | many | TRBV6-4 | - | TGTGCCAGCAGTGAGGTAGTGGGTATGGATACGCAGTATTTT | CASSEVVGMDTQYF
TRBJ1-1 | few | TRBV7-9 | - | TGTGCCAGCAGCTCCTCGAAAATAGAGAACACTGAAGCTTTCTTT | CASSSSKIENTEAFF
TRBJ2-6 | few | TRBV12-3/TRBV12-4 | - | TGTGCCAGCAGCAGGGGGGTACAGCTTTCTGGGGCCAACGTCCTGACTTTC | CASSRGVQLSGANVLTF
TRBJ2-7 | once | TRBV20-1 | - | - | CSARVAQGAYEQHF
TRBJ2-3 | many | TRBV7-8 | TRBD2 | TGTGCCAGCAGCTTATCCGGGACTAGCGGGTCAGATACGCAGTATTTT | CASSLSGTSGSDTQYF
TRBJ2-2 | few | TRBV28 | TRBD2 | TGTGCCAGCAGTTTTGGTTGGACTAGGCCCGGGGAGCTGTTTTTT | CASSFGWTRPGELFF
TRBJ1-5 | many | TRBV19 | TRBD1 | TGTGCCAGTAGTATAGGACAGGGCAACAATCAGCCCCAGCATTTT | CASSIGQGNNQPQHF
TRBJ1-1 | many | TRBV28 | TRBD1 | TGTGCCTCCGGGGCAGGGGGAGGTTGGACTGAAGCTTTCTTT | CASGAGGGWTEAFF
TRBJ2-7 | many | TRBV12-3/TRBV12-4 | - | TGTGCCAGCAGTGCCGGGGCCCCCGACGAGCAGTACTTC | CASSAGAPDEQYF
TRBJ2-7 | - | TRBV2 | - | TGTGCCAGCAAAGGGGAAGGGTCCTACGAGCAGTACTTC | CASKGEGSYEQYF
TRBJ2-3 | many | TRBV12-3/TRBV12-4 | - | TGTGCCAGCAGTTTAAGTCCAAGACTAACAGATACGCAGTATTTT | CASSLSPRLTDTQYF
TRBJ2-1 | many | TRBV14 | - | TGTGCCAGCAGCCCTGGACCGAGACAGTTCTTC | CASSPGPRQFF